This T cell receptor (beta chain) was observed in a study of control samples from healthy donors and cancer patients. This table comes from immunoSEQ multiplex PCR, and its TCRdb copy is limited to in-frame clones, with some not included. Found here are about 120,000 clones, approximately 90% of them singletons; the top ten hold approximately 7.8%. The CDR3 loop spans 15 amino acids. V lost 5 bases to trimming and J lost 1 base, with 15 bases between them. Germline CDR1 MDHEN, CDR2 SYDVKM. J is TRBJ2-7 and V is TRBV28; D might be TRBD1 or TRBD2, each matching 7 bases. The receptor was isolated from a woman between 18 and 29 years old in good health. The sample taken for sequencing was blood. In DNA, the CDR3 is TGTGCCAGCAGTGCAGGGGGGGCGGGGTCCTACGAGCAGTACTTC. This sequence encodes CASSAGGAGSYEQYF.